These T cell receptor beta chains were read from a single sample in a study of Graves' ophthalmopathy and Graves' hyperthyroidism. TCRdb reprocessed the multiplex PCR reads via MiXCR and lists one record per CDR3 protein. The sample lists some 520,000 distinct CDR3 sequences, approximately 15% occurring once. The sample comprised blood. The receptors were sampled from a woman aged 25 to 39 with Graves' ophthalmopathy. CDR3s include the opening cysteine and the closing phenylalanine or tryptophan. A D gene is named only where the DNA matches it firmly. Rows may omit the clone size; those that give it use once, few, many or a size class.

d_call | clone_size | cdr3_length | j_call | v_call | cdr3_aa | cdr3_nt
. | many | 16 | TRBJ2-2 | TRBV18 | CASSRTGTPNTGELFF | TGTGCCAGCTCAAGGACCGGGACACCAAACACCGGGGAGCTGTTTTTT
. | . | 15 | TRBJ1-2 | TRBV7-2 | CASSSPFRQNYGYTF | TGTGCCAGCAGCTCGCCCTTCCGGCAGAACTATGGCTACACCTTC
. | many | 15 | TRBJ1-2 | TRBV12-3/TRBV12-4 | CASSSYRDLNYGYTF | TGTGCCAGCAGTTCCTACCGGGACCTAAACTATGGCTACACCTTC
TRBD2 | many | 14 | TRBJ2-7 | TRBV15 | CATSQASGGYEQYF | TGTGCCACCAGCCAAGCTAGCGGGGGCTACGAGCAGTACTTC
TRBD1 | . | 13 | TRBJ1-5 | TRBV6-1 | CATSDPGGQPQHF | TGTGCCACCTCCGACCCAGGGGGTCAGCCCCAGCATTTT
TRBD2 | many | 15 | TRBJ2-7 | TRBV28 | CASIPRGGTHYEQYF | TGTGCCAGCATCCCCCGCGGGGGGACACACTACGAGCAGTACTTC
TRBD1 | many | 14 | TRBJ2-7 | TRBV6-5 | CASSLGQDTYEQYF | TGTGCCAGCAGTTTGGGACAGGATACCTACGAGCAGTACTTC
TRBD2 | many | 17 | TRBJ2-7 | TRBV15 | CATSRGALTSGGYEQYF | TGTGCCACCAGCAGAGGCGCTTTGACTAGCGGGGGGTACGAGCAGTACTTC
. | few | 13 | TRBJ1-4 | TRBV6-1 | CASSEKDTEKLFF | TGTGCCAGCAGTGAAAAGGACACCGAAAAACTGTTTTTT
. | many | 14 | TRBJ1-5 | TRBV7-8 | CASSSGRSNQPQHF | TGTGCCAGCAGCTCGGGACGGAGCAATCAGCCCCAGCATTTT
. | few | 13 | TRBJ2-4 | TRBV4-2 | CASSQVRGDIQYF | TGTGCCAGCAGCCAAGTTAGGGGAGACATTCAGTACTTC
. | many | 13 | TRBJ1-1 | TRBV19 | CASSIVGGTEAFF | TGTGCCAGTAGTATAGTAGGGGGGACTGAAGCTTTCTTT
. | . | 10 | TRBJ1-1 | TRBV20-1 | CSASVAEAFF | TGCAGTGCTAGTGTGGCTGAAGCTTTCTTT
. | . | 16 | TRBJ2-7 | TRBV7-8 | CASSLVGGGSSYEQYF | TGTGCCAGCAGCTTAGTAGGCGGGGGCAGCTCCTACGAGCAGTACTTC
. | many | 14 | TRBJ1-1 | TRBV19 | CASRGRSRNTEAFF | TGTGCCAGTAGGGGACGGAGCAGGAACACTGAAGCTTTCTTT
. | many | 17 | TRBJ1-6 | TRBV6-1 | CASSRGQFSSYNSPLHF | TGTGCCAGCAGCCGCGGACAGTTTAGCTCCTATAATTCACCCCTCCACTTT
. | few | 14 | TRBJ1-2 | TRBV12-3/TRBV12-4 | CASSLDRALDGYTF | TGTGCCAGCAGTTTAGACAGGGCTCTCGATGGCTACACCTTC
TRBD1 | many | 14 | TRBJ1-2 | TRBV27 | CASKQGAQFYGYTF | TGTGCCAGCAAACAGGGGGCCCAATTCTATGGCTACACCTTC
. | many | 13 | TRBJ2-5 | TRBV5-1 | CASSPASTETQYF | TGCGCCAGCAGCCCAGCCAGTACAGAGACCCAGTACTTC
. | many | 12 | TRBJ1-1 | TRBV7-9 | CASSTGHREAFF | TGTGCCAGCAGCACGGGCCACAGGGAAGCTTTCTTT
TRBD2 | many | 16 | TRBJ2-2 | TRBV11-2 | CASSSGLAGGAGELFF | TGTGCCAGCAGCTCGGGACTAGCGGGGGGTGCCGGGGAGCTGTTTTTT
. | many | 15 | TRBJ1-5 | TRBV24-1 | CATSDSRGEVEPQHF | TGTGCCACCAGTGATTCAAGGGGGGAAGTTGAGCCCCAGCATTTT
. | . | 15 | TRBJ2-5 | TRBV18 | CASSPLALGLGTQYF | TGTGCCAGCTCACCATTGGCCTTGGGACTGGGGACCCAGTACTTC
TRBD1 | . | 15 | TRBJ1-1 | TRBV27 | CASSLSGTGTTEAFF | TGTGCCAGCAGTTTATCAGGGACAGGGACAACTGAAGCTTTCTTT
. | . | 15 | TRBJ2-7 | TRBV2 | CASSSRTALSYEQYF | TGTGCCAGCAGTTCACGGACAGCCCTCTCCTACGAGCAGTACTTC
. | . | 12 | TRBJ2-7 | TRBV20-1 | CSASPLGNLQYF | TGCAGTGCTAGTCCCTTAGGGAATCTACAGTACTTC
. | . | 13 | TRBJ1-1 | TRBV7-3 | CASSSFGNTESFF | TGTGCCAGCAGCTCCTTCGGGAACACTGAATCTTTCTTT
. | many | 15 | TRBJ2-7 | TRBV28 | CASRFLTSSSYEQYF | TGTGCCAGCAGGTTTCTGACCTCAAGCTCCTACGAGCAGTACTTC
. | many | 19 | TRBJ2-5 | TRBV6-2/TRBV6-3 | CASSYSKSLVEGGQETQYF | TGTGCCAGCAGTTACTCGAAGTCGCTCGTTGAGGGGGGGCAAGAGACCCAGTACTTC
TRBD1 | many | 17 | TRBJ2-6 | TRBV28 | CASVSGTDGSGANVLTF | TGTGCCAGCGTCTCCGGGACAGACGGTTCTGGGGCCAACGTCCTGACTTTC
. | . | 13 | TRBJ2-6 | TRBV30 | CAWSLGGANVLTF | TGTGCCTGGAGTCTAGGTGGGGCCAACGTCCTGACTTTC
. | many | 14 | TRBJ1-1 | TRBV6-1 | CASMGGGADTEAFF | TGTGCCAGCATGGGTGGGGGAGCGGACACTGAAGCTTTCTTT
. | many | 16 | TRBJ2-7 | TRBV6-5 | CASSYWTDGGFYEQYF | TGTGCCAGCAGTTACTGGACCGATGGCGGGTTCTACGAGCAGTACTTC
. | many | 13 | TRBJ1-1 | TRBV6-5 | CASITAPGTEAFF | TGTGCCAGCATTACGGCGCCCGGCACTGAAGCTTTCTTT
. | many | 10 | TRBJ1-2 | TRBV7-9 | CASSDAYYTF | TGTGCCAGCAGTGATGCCTACTACACCTTC
. | many | 13 | TRBJ2-7 | TRBV28 | CASSSPERNEQYF | TGTGCCAGCAGTTCTCCAGAGAGGAACGAGCAGTACTTC
. | many | 14 | TRBJ1-2 | TRBV28 | CASSTRGVVYGYTF | TGTGCCAGCAGTACACGGGGGGTAGTCTATGGCTACACCTTC
. | many | 15 | TRBJ1-6 | TRBV6-5 | CASSYPPGGGSPLHF | TGTGCCAGCAGTTACCCCCCGGGTGGGGGTTCACCCCTCCACTTT
. | many | 13 | TRBJ1-1 | TRBV12-3/TRBV12-4 | CASSLVRRLEAFF | TGTGCCAGCAGTTTAGTACGGCGTCTTGAAGCTTTCTTT
. | . | 15 | TRBJ2-7 | TRBV10-3 | CAISEGVGSSYEQYF | TGTGCCATCAGTGAGGGGGTTGGAAGCTCCTACGAGCAGTACTTC
. | many | 13 | TRBJ1-1 | TRBV19 | CASSIQRYTEAFF | TGTGCCAGTAGTATACAGCGTTACACTGAAGCTTTCTTT
. | many | 13 | TRBJ2-2 | TRBV29-1 | CSVRGARTGELFF | TGCAGCGTCAGGGGGGCGCGCACCGGGGAGCTGTTTTTT
TRBD1 | many | 17 | TRBJ1-2 | TRBV9 | CASSDGQGEKGNYGYTF | TGTGCCAGCAGCGATGGACAGGGGGAAAAGGGAAACTATGGCTACACCTTC
. | many | 16 | TRBJ1-6 | TRBV5-5 | CASSLGGTNYNSPLHF | TGTGCCAGCAGCTTGGGAGGGACCAACTATAATTCACCCCTCCACTTT
. | many | 14 | TRBJ2-7 | TRBV6-1 | CARDRAPNSYEQYF | TGTGCCCGAGACCGGGCCCCTAACTCCTACGAGCAGTACTTC
TRBD1 | . | 14 | TRBJ1-2 | TRBV6-1 | CAISTLTGGGGYTF | TGTGCCATCAGTACACTCACAGGGGGCGGTGGCTACACCTTC
TRBD2 | many | 14 | TRBJ2-2 | TRBV29-1 | CSVETSGNTGELFF | TGCAGCGTTGAGACTAGCGGAAACACCGGGGAGCTGTTTTTT
. | many | 16 | TRBJ1-1 | TRBV4-1 | CASSQDAGAMNTEAFF | TGCGCCAGCAGCCAAGATGCAGGGGCGATGAACACTGAAGCTTTCTTT
. | many | 12 | TRBJ2-7 | TRBV27 | CASSSDLREQYF | TGTGCCAGCAGTTCGGACCTCCGCGAGCAGTACTTC
. | many | 11 | TRBJ2-3 | TRBV30 | CAWSGQGQQYF | TGTGCCTGGAGTGGCCAAGGACAGCAGTATTTT
. | many | 15 | TRBJ1-2 | TRBV15 | CATSRGEGGMDGYTF | TGTGCCACCAGCAGAGGGGAGGGGGGGATGGATGGCTACACCTTC